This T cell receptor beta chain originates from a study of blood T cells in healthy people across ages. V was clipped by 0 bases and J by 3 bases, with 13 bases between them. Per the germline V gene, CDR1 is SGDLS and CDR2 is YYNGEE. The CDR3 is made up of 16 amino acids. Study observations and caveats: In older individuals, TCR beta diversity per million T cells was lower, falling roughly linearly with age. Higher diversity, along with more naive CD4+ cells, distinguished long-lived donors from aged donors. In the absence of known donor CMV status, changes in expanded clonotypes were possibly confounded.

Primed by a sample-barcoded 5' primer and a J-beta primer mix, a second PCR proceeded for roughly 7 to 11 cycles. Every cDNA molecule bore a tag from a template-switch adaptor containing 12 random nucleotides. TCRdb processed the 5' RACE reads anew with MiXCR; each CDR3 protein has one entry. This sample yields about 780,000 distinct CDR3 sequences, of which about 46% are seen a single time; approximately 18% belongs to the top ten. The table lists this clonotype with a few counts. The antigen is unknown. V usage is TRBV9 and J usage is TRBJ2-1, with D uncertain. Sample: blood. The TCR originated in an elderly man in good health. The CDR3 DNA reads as TGTGCCAGCAGCGTAGAACAGACGGTGGACTACAATGAGCAGTTCTTC. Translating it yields CASSVEQTVDYNEQFF.